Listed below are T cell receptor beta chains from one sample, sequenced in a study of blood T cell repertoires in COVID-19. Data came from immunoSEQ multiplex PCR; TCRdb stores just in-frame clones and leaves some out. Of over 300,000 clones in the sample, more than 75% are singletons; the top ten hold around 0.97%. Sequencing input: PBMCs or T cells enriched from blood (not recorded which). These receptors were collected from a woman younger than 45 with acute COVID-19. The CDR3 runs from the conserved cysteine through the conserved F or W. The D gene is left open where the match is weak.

CDR3: CASRSGVDMNTEAFF
D: NA
J: TRBJ1-1
V: TRBV12-2

CDR3: CSVGTKGVNTEAFF
D: NA
J: TRBJ1-1
V: TRBV29-1

CDR3: CASRSGTTNTGELFF
D: NA
J: TRBJ2-2
V: TRBV19

CDR3: CASSVGPGLAETQYF
D: TRBD2
J: TRBJ2-5
V: TRBV9

CDR3: CASSGRVSRTEAFF
D: NA
J: TRBJ1-1
V: TRBV2

CDR3: CATSDPTGQGAPDGYTF
D: TRBD1
J: TRBJ1-2
V: TRBV24-1

CDR3: CASSPGQMVSYEQYF
D: NA
J: TRBJ2-7
V: TRBV18

CDR3: CASSQPGGGGVNSPLHF
D: TRBD1
J: TRBJ1-6
V: TRBV3-1/TRBV3-2

CDR3: CASSPNLGGADTHGYTF
D: NA
J: TRBJ1-2
V: TRBV18

CDR3: CASSSNGGDSPLHF
D: NA
J: TRBJ1-6
V: TRBV18

CDR3: CASSPVMEGGYTF
D: NA
J: TRBJ1-2
V: TRBV18

CDR3: CASSEQGGGTEAFF
D: TRBD1
J: TRBJ1-1
V: TRBV4-1

CDR3: CASSPRGNTEAFF
D: NA
J: TRBJ1-1
V: TRBV3-1/TRBV3-2

CDR3: CASSKPKPRQGPINSPLHF
D: NA
J: TRBJ1-6
V: TRBV21-1

CDR3: CASSPGQAYGYTF
D: TRBD1
J: TRBJ1-2
V: TRBV7-9

CDR3: CASSPERGGRDEQFF
D: TRBD2
J: TRBJ2-1
V: TRBV18

CDR3: CASRGTGINTIYF
D: TRBD1
J: TRBJ1-3
V: TRBV9

CDR3: CSAERGDEAFF
D: NA
J: TRBJ1-1
V: TRBV29-1

CDR3: CASSLEIEGLNTEAFF
D: NA
J: TRBJ1-1
V: TRBV7-8

CDR3: CATERANTGELFF
D: NA
J: TRBJ2-2
V: TRBV30

CDR3: CASTLGGAYEQYF
D: NA
J: TRBJ2-7
V: TRBV7-9

CDR3: CASSLWPGAGASYEQYF
D: NA
J: TRBJ2-7
V: TRBV5-5

CDR3: CASSLQLDEQFF
D: NA
J: TRBJ2-1
V: TRBV7-2

CDR3: CATSLGSSYEQYF
D: NA
J: TRBJ2-7
V: TRBV24-1

CDR3: CASRSLAGGGEQFF
D: TRBD2
J: TRBJ2-1
V: TRBV6-5

CDR3: CAISEGLASGRGTQYF
D: TRBD2
J: TRBJ2-5
V: TRBV10-3

CDR3: CASSTRGLAGGSIGELFF
D: TRBD2
J: TRBJ2-2
V: TRBV19

CDR3: CASSLRQTATHSNQPQHF
D: NA
J: TRBJ1-5
V: TRBV18

CDR3: CASSLLNQARGLYGYTF
D: TRBD1
J: TRBJ1-2
V: TRBV5-5

CDR3: CASSLYGGGANEKLFF
D: NA
J: TRBJ1-4
V: TRBV7-2

CDR3: CASREADTQYF
D: TRBD2
J: TRBJ2-3
V: TRBV12-3/TRBV12-4

CDR3: CASSPLSSGGKDTQYF
D: TRBD2
J: TRBJ2-3
V: TRBV18

CDR3: CSARTGSQPQHF
D: TRBD1
J: TRBJ1-5
V: TRBV29-1

CDR3: CASGQGQIYGYTF
D: TRBD1
J: TRBJ1-2
V: TRBV19

CDR3: CASSSTQGQPQHF
D: TRBD1
J: TRBJ1-5
V: TRBV12-3/TRBV12-4

CDR3: CASRRQGSYGYTF
D: TRBD1
J: TRBJ1-2
V: TRBV6-5

CDR3: CASAGGMNTEAFF
D: TRBD1
J: TRBJ1-1
V: TRBV5-1

CDR3: CATGTTSGISRGTDTQYF
D: TRBD2
J: TRBJ2-3
V: TRBV24-1

CDR3: CASSFVVGAGTGELFF
D: NA
J: TRBJ2-2
V: TRBV5-1

CDR3: CASSDTSPDTQYF
D: NA
J: TRBJ2-3
V: TRBV10-2

CDR3: CASSSGGALSGANVLTF
D: TRBD1
J: TRBJ2-6
V: TRBV18

CDR3: CATSPPVSLNTEAFF
D: NA
J: TRBJ1-1
V: TRBV15

CDR3: CSVALPGRFYNEQFF
D: NA
J: TRBJ2-1
V: TRBV29-1

CDR3: CASQIDSSYEQYF
D: NA
J: TRBJ2-7
V: TRBV6-5

CDR3: CASSIGLAGDNEQFF
D: TRBD2
J: TRBJ2-1
V: TRBV19

CDR3: CASNQKKVARFYGNTIYF
D: NA
J: TRBJ1-3
V: TRBV21-1

CDR3: CASSSDRSSNQPQHF
D: TRBD1
J: TRBJ1-5
V: TRBV7-2

CDR3: CASSPLNLADTIYF
D: NA
J: TRBJ1-3
V: TRBV18

CDR3: CASSARINEKLFF
D: NA
J: TRBJ1-4
V: TRBV2

CDR3: CASSLLQGNYGYTF
D: NA
J: TRBJ1-2
V: TRBV7-2

CDR3: CASSPYRGFFYEQYF
D: TRBD1
J: TRBJ2-7
V: TRBV19

CDR3: CASSRPGTRELFF
D: NA
J: TRBJ2-2
V: TRBV5-8

CDR3: CASSSGVGDIQYF
D: NA
J: TRBJ2-4
V: TRBV7-2

CDR3: CASSPGQGIGKLFF
D: NA
J: TRBJ1-4
V: TRBV7-9